This TCR beta chain was sequenced during a study of blood T cell repertoires in COVID-19. Study-level background: The United States, Italy and Spain provided the acute and convalescent COVID-19 samples. PBMCs, B-cell-depleted T cells, or T cells provided the cDNA or gDNA that made up the material.

Original analysis: Reference gene primer amplification in the assay estimated nucleated cell counts. The assay was immunoSEQ multiplex PCR, and TCRdb's table has in-frame clones only and misses some. V and J calls plus clone size are reproduced from that table; the DNA served to infer D and trimming. This table holds roughly 18,000 clones, 80% to 90% found once. This TCR was recovered from a woman aged 55-70 years with active COVID-19. Material: peripheral blood.

CDR3 coding DNA: TGTGCCAGCAGCCAAGGGTCTCATCCGGCTAATGAAAAACTGTTTTTT. Protein: CASSQGSHPANEKLFF. The V and J genes are TRBV14 and TRBJ1-4; D ambiguous. CDR1 SGHDN and CDR2 FVKESK come from the germline V gene. The CDR3 runs to 16 residues. V was cut by 1 base and J by 3 bases, with 12 bases left in between.